The next 7 T cell receptor beta chains were all read from a single sample in a study of cytomegalovirus exposure and HLA in healthy donors. The PCR ran on 60 Vbeta and 13 Jbeta primers. Clones were sequenced by immunoSEQ multiplex PCR, and TCRdb holds only the in-frame ones, with some missing. The sample holds under 80,000 clones, more than 70% seen once. The sequencing input was PBMCs. The receptor source for this set is a man aged 50-60 years in good health and CMV-seropositive.

The rearrangement joins TRBV13 to TRBJ2-3, with 9 bases that match TRBD2. CDR1 is PRHDT and CDR2 is FYEKMQ in the germline V gene (reference sequence). Losses at the gene ends were 3 bases for V and 4 bases for J; bases not matched to a gene: 5. The CDR3 has 15 amino acids. CDR3 residues: CASSLRAGGADTQYF. The CDR3 nucleotides read TGTGCCAGCAGCTTGAGGGCGGGAGGGGCAGATACGCAGTATTTT.

The chain has TRBV9 and TRBJ2-5; D perhaps matches TRBD2 (5 bases). This CDR3 comprises 15 residues. Between the trimmed V and J ends, which lost 0 bases and 1 base, there was a span of 10 bases. The germline gives CDR1 SGDLS, CDR2 YYNGEE. CDR3 residues: CASSVGEWSQETQYF. In DNA, the CDR3 is TGTGCCAGCAGCGTAGGGGAGTGGTCCCAAGAGACCCAGTACTTC.

This clone was counted a few times. V usage is TRBV15 and J usage is TRBJ1-3, with a possible D match to TRBD1 (5 bases). Per germline, CDR1 LNHNV and CDR2 YYDKDF (reference sequence). Trimming took 0 bases from V and 0 from J, leaving 12 bases between them. The CDR3 spans 17 residues. CDR3 region: CATSRDPGYGSGNTIYF. DNA for the CDR3: TGTGCCACCAGCAGAGACCCAGGGTATGGCTCTGGAAACACCATATATTTT.

The chain is built from TRBV19 and TRBJ1-5, with 7 bases that match TRBD1. The CDR3 sequence is 15 residues long. Trimming cost V 1 base and J 5 bases; bases outside gene matches: 5. From germline, CDR1 is LNHDA and CDR2 SQIVND (reference sequence). CDR3 region: CASSIATGAHQPQHF. DNA of the CDR3: TGTGCCAGTAGTATAGCTACAGGGGCCCATCAGCCCCAGCATTTT.

The chain carries TRBV23-1 and TRBJ1-6, with 8 bases that match TRBD1. TRBV23-1 is identified as an open reading frame with a role that is uncertain. V lost 2 bases to trimming and J lost 10 bases; unmatched junction nucleotides: 7. The length of the CDR3 is 15 residues. The CDR3 loop reads CASSQQTGEESPLHF. The CDR3, as DNA: TGCGCCAGCAGTCAACAGACAGGGGAGGAATCACCCCTCCACTTT.

This chain joins TRBV7-7 and TRBJ2-5, with a weak D call TRBD1 (5 bases). Germline V gives CDR1 SSHAT, CDR2 FNYEAQ (reference sequence). V was shortened by 6 bases and J by 4 bases, with 21 bases between the two germline ends. The CDR3 totals 16 residues. DNA for the CDR3: TGTGCCAGCAGTCTATCCTCAGGGTGGACCTCAGAGACCCAGTACTTC. Encoded protein: CASSLSSGWTSETQYF.

The rearrangement links TRBV5-4 to TRBJ1-2; D unresolved. V was pared by 0 bases and J by 1 base, with 7 bases between. The CDR3 is made up of 14 amino acids. Germline values: CDR1 SGHNT, CDR2 YYREEE (reference sequence). The CDR3 region has the DNA TGTGCCAGCAGCTTGGAAGGGAGTAACTATGGCTACACCTTC. Encoded protein: CASSLEGSNYGYTF.